This T cell receptor (beta chain) was captured in a study of blood T cell repertoires in COVID-19. This clone was counted between two and nine times. Measured with immunoSEQ multiplex PCR; TCRdb has only the in-frame clones, and not every one. This sample has around 250,000 clones; 80% to 90% occur once, and the top ten carry approximately 5.4%. This CDR3 region has 15 residues. Germline assignment: CDR1 KGHDR and CDR2 SFDVKD. V was clipped by 3 bases and J by 9 bases, with 17 bases between them. This receptor was identified in an elderly man with acute or convalescent COVID-19. The chain couples TRBV24-1 to TRBJ2-1; possible D gene TRBD2, 6 bases. Input material: peripheral blood. The CDR3 is CATSDPSAGRGEQFF. The CDR3 nucleotides are TGTGCCACCAGTGATCCGTCTGCGGGGCGAGGTGAGCAGTTCTTC.